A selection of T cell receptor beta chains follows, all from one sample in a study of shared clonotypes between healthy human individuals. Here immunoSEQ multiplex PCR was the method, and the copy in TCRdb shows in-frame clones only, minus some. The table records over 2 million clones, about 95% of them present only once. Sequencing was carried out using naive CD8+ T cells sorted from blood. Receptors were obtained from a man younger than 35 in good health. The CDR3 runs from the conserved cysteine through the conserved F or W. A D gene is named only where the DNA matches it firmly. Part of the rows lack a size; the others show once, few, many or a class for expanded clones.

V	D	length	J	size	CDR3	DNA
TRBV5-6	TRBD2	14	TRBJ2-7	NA	CASSYSGRAYEQYF	TGTGCCAGCAGCTATAGCGGGAGGGCGTACGAGCAGTACTTC
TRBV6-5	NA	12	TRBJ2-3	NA	CASRRSADTQYF	TGTGCCAGTAGGAGGTCCGCAGATACGCAGTATTTT
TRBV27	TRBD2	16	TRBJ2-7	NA	CASSPLGSGSSHEQYF	TGTGCCAGCAGTCCCCTCGGGAGCGGGAGTTCCCACGAGCAGTACTTC
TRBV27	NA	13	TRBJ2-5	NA	CASSYREGETQYF	TGTGCCAGCAGTTATCGTGAGGGAGAGACCCAGTACTTC
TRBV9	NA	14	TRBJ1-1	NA	CASSVDPRGTEAFF	TGTGCCAGCAGCGTAGATCCAAGGGGCACTGAAGCTTTCTTT
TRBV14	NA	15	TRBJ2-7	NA	CASSQELGYSYEQYF	TGTGCCAGCAGCCAAGAACTGGGATACTCCTACGAGCAGTACTTC
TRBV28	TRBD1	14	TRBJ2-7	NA	CASRLRDRDYEQYF	TGTGCCAGCAGACTCCGGGACAGGGATTACGAGCAGTACTTC
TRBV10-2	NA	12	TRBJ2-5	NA	CASRDLKEPQYF	TGCGCCAGCCGGGACCTTAAGGAACCCCAGTACTTC
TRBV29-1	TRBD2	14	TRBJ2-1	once	CSVVFPSGYNEQFF	TGCAGCGTTGTGTTTCCTAGCGGGTACAATGAGCAGTTCTTC
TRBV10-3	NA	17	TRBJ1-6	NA	CAISESVGIGEVSPLHF	TGTGCCATCAGTGAGTCGGTGGGCATAGGGGAAGTTTCACCCCTCCACTTT
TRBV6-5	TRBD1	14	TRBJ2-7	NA	CASSYSEGAGEQYF	TGTGCCAGCAGTTACTCTGAGGGGGCTGGGGAGCAGTACTTC
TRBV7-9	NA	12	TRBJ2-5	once	CASSSMQETQYF	TGTGCCAGCAGCTCGATGCAAGAGACCCAGTACTTC
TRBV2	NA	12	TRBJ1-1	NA	CASSEGQIEAFF	TGTGCCAGCAGTGAAGGGCAGATAGAAGCTTTCTTT
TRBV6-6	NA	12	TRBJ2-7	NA	CASSFSFSEQYF	TGTGCCAGCAGTTTTTCATTTAGCGAGCAGTACTTC
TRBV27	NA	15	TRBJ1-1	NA	CASSLYRQRNTEAFF	TGTGCCAGCAGTTTATATCGACAGAGGAACACTGAAGCTTTCTTT
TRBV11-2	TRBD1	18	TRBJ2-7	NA	CASSSPGQKPSHYYEQYF	TGTGCCAGCAGCTCACCGGGACAGAAACCGTCTCACTACTACGAGCAGTACTTC
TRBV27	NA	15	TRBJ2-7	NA	CASSLKGGPTYEQYF	TGTGCCAGCAGTTTGAAGGGGGGGCCTACCTACGAGCAGTACTTC
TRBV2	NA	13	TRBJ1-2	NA	CASSPVTNYGYTF	TGTGCCAGCAGTCCCGTTACTAACTATGGCTACACCTTC
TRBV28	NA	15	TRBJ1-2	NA	CASSFWGAPNYGYTF	TGTGCCAGCAGTTTTTGGGGGGCCCCTAACTATGGCTACACCTTC
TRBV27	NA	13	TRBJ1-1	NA	CASSFGLNTEAFF	TGTGCCAGCAGTTTCGGCCTGAACACTGAAGCTTTCTTT
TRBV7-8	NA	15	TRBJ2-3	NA	CASSPQLTPTDTQYF	TGTGCCAGCAGCCCACAGCTAACCCCCACAGATACGCAGTATTTT
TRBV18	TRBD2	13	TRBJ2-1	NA	CASGPGLADEQFF	TGTGCCAGCGGACCAGGACTAGCAGATGAGCAGTTCTTC
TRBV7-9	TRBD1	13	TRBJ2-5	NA	CASSLRTGETQYF	TGTGCCAGCAGCTTAAGGACAGGGGAGACCCAGTACTTC
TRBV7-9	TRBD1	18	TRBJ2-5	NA	CASSQARDRGPTGETQYF	TGTGCCAGCAGCCAAGCGAGGGACAGGGGGCCTACCGGGGAGACCCAGTACTTC
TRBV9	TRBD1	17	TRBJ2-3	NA	CASSVGGGTGTGDTQYF	TGTGCCAGCAGCGTAGGGGGCGGGACAGGGACGGGAGATACGCAGTATTTT
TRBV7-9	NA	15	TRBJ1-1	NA	CASSPLGWGNTEAFF	TGTGCCAGCAGCCCGTTAGGGTGGGGGAACACTGAAGCTTTCTTT
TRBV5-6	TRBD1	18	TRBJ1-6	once	CASSRETGSMPYNSPLHF	TGTGCCAGCAGCCGGGAGACAGGGAGTATGCCCTATAATTCACCCCTCCACTTT
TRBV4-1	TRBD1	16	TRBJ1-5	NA	CASSQEWPGGFQPQHF	TGCGCCAGCAGCCAAGAATGGCCAGGGGGCTTTCAGCCCCAGCATTTT
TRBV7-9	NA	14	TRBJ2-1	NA	CASSLGWGLNEQFF	TGTGCCAGCAGCTTAGGTTGGGGGTTAAATGAGCAGTTCTTC
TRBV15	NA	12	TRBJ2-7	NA	CATSSTSDEQYF	TGTGCCACCAGCAGCACTAGTGACGAGCAGTACTTC
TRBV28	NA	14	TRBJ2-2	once	CASSFQPSTGELFF	TGTGCCAGCAGTTTCCAGCCATCCACCGGGGAGCTGTTTTTT
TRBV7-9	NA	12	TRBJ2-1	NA	CASSDDWTEQFF	TGTGCCAGCAGCGACGACTGGACTGAGCAGTTCTTC
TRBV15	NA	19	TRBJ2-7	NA	CATSRDPLDDTDLEDEQYF	TGTGCCACCAGCAGAGACCCCCTGGACGACACTGACTTAGAGGACGAGCAGTACTTC
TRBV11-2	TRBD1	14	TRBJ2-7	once	CASSFGTGQYEQYF	TGTGCCAGCAGCTTCGGGACAGGGCAGTACGAGCAGTACTTC
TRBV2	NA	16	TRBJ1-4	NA	CASSLYSGGTNEKLFF	TGTGCCAGCAGCCTTTACTCGGGGGGAACTAATGAAAAACTGTTTTTT
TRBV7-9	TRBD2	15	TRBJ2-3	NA	CASSHTSGSLDTQYF	TGTGCCAGCAGCCATACTAGCGGGAGTTTGGATACGCAGTATTTT
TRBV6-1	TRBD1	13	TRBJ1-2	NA	CASSTGAVYGYTF	TGTGCCAGCTCGACAGGGGCCGTCTATGGCTACACCTTC
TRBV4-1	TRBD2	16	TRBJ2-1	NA	CASSQLAGGLYNEQFF	TGCGCCAGCAGCCAACTAGCGGGAGGCCTTTACAATGAGCAGTTCTTC
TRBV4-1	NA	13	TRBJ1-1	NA	CASSQGRNTEAFF	TGCGCCAGCAGCCAAGGGAGGAACACTGAAGCTTTCTTT
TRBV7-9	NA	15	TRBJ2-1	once	CASSPQRQGYNEQFF	TGTGCCAGCAGCCCTCAAAGGCAGGGCTACAATGAGCAGTTCTTC
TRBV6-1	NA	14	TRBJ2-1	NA	CASSEVGGAYEQFF	TGTGCCAGCAGTGAAGTAGGGGGGGCGTATGAGCAGTTCTTC
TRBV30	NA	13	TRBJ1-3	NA	CAWSVETGNTIYF	TGTGCCTGGAGTGTGGAAACAGGAAACACCATATATTTT
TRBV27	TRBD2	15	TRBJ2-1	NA	CASRIAGGLYNEQFF	TGTGCCAGCAGAATAGCGGGAGGTCTCTACAATGAGCAGTTCTTC
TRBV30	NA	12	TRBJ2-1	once	CAWRGVAEEQFF	TGTGCCTGGAGGGGAGTTGCGGAGGAGCAGTTCTTC
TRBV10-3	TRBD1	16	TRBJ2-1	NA	CAISEPGQGIYNEQFF	TGTGCCATCAGTGAGCCGGGACAGGGAATTTACAATGAGCAGTTCTTC
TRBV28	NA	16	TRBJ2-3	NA	CASSFNVDTSTDTQYF	TGTGCCAGCAGTTTTAACGTTGACACCTCCACAGATACGCAGTATTTT
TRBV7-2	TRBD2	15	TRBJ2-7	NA	CASSPGLAGGTEQYF	TGTGCCAGCAGCCCAGGACTAGCGGGAGGTACTGAGCAGTACTTC
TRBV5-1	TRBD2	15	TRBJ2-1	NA	CASSAGLAANNEQFF	TGCGCCAGCAGCGCAGGACTAGCGGCAAACAATGAGCAGTTCTTC
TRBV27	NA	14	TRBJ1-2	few	CASSLSFGDYGYTF	TGTGCCAGCAGTTTATCGTTCGGGGACTATGGCTACACCTTC
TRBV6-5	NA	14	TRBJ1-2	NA	CASSFGVRDYGYTF	TGTGCCAGCAGTTTCGGGGTACGGGACTATGGCTACACCTTC
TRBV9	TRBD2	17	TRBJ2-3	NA	CASSVAPGSGPNPTQYF	TGTGCCAGCAGCGTAGCTCCCGGTAGCGGGCCCAACCCCACGCAGTATTTT
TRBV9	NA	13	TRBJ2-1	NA	CASSESAYDEQFF	TGTGCCAGCAGTGAATCCGCCTACGATGAGCAGTTCTTC
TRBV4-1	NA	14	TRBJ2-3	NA	CASSLGTEEDTQYF	TGCGCCAGCAGCCTCGGGACTGAAGAGGATACGCAGTATTTT
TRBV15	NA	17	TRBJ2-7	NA	CATSTGGAEPFSYEQYF	TGTGCCACCAGCACCGGGGGCGCAGAGCCCTTCTCCTACGAGCAGTACTTC
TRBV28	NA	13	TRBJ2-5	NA	CASSLEIQETQYF	TGTGCCAGCAGTTTAGAGATCCAAGAGACCCAGTACTTC
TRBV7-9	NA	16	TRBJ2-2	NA	CASSLAGGGSTGELFF	TGTGCCAGCAGCTTAGCTGGCGGGGGCTCCACCGGGGAGCTGTTTTTT
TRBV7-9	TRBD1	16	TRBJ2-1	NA	CASSLAGTGMSNEQFF	TGTGCCAGCAGCTTAGCCGGGACAGGGATGTCGAATGAGCAGTTCTTC
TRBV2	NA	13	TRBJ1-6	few	CASSGHPNSPLHF	TGTGCCAGCAGTGGACACCCGAATTCACCCCTCCACTTT